The 7 T cell receptor beta chains below all came from one sample that was sequenced in a study of metastatic and nonmetastatic thyroid tumors. Patients were all untreated before their thyroid surgery. Using MiXCR, TCRdb re-called clones from the PCR reads. The sample has 30,000 or so clones, 7.4% seen once. Sequenced: blood. Every receptor here comes from a female donor with papillary thyroid cancer or a benign thyroid nodule (not recorded which). Some clones in this sample may be carry-over from other donors' samples.

This clone has a count of ten or more. This chain links TRBV7-2 with TRBJ1-3, with D unclear. Germline lookup yields CDR1 SGHTA and CDR2 FQGNSA. Trimming shortened V by 1 base and J by 0 bases, and 7 bases separated the two germline ends. There are 15 residues in the CDR3. The CDR3 here is CASSLGAYSGNTIYF. CDR3 bases: TGTGCCAGCAGCTTAGGGGCTTACTCTGGAAACACCATATATTTT.

At least ten counts were recorded for this clone. The V gene is TRBV29-1, the J gene TRBJ2-7; a weak D match, TRBD1 (6 bases). The CDR3 has 12 residues. Trimming shortened V by 7 bases and J by 2 bases, and 12 bases separated the two germline ends. The germline V gene has CDR1 SQVTM and CDR2 ANQGSEA. CDR3 in amino acids: CSARGGTYEQYF. The CDR3 DNA reads TGCAGCGCCAGGGGTGGAACCTACGAGCAGTACTTC.

This clone was seen at least ten times. The J gene is TRBJ2-2, the V gene TRBV15; perhaps TRBD1 as D (6 bases). The ends were cut back, 0 bases at V and 5 bases at J, with 22 bases in the middle. The CDR3 has 19 amino acids. Per germline, CDR1 LNHNV and CDR2 YYDKDF (reference sequence). Here the CDR3 DNA reads TGTGCCACCAGCAGAGACGGGGCAGGGGCCCCCATGGCTACCGGGGAGCTGTTTTTT. Encoded protein: CATSRDGAGAPMATGELFF.

This clone is medium-sized. This chain joins TRBV12-3 or TRBV12-4 and TRBJ1-5; tentatively, D is TRBD1 (6 bases). V lost 1 base and J lost 7, with 8 bases in between. The CDR3 sequence is 13 residues long. CDR3 sequence (DNA): TGTGCCAGCAGTTTAGGGGGGCTGCAGCCCCAGCATTTT. Its protein product is CASSLGGLQPQHF.

Points on this clone: Being one base from a much bigger clone, this may be a read error. The V gene is TRBV7-3, the J gene TRBJ2-5; 7 bases agree with TRBD2. Germline V CDR1 and CDR2: SGHTA, FQGTGA. J gave up 0 bases and V 5 bases, and 3 bases lay outside the gene matches. The CDR3 extends over 14 amino acids. The CDR3 region has the DNA TGTGCCAGCAGCGCACGGGGGGACCAAGAGACCCAGTACTTC. Protein product: CASSARGDQETQYF.

This clone has ten or more counts. The chain employs TRBV11-1 and TRBJ1-4; D uncertain. The CDR3 covers 18 residues. The V end lost 5 bases, the J end lost 1 base, and 20 bases lay between the germline ends. From germline, CDR1 is SGHAT and CDR2 FQDESV (reference sequence). The CDR3 region has the DNA TGTGCCAGCAGCCCGCCTAGCGCCTATAAGGGAACTAATGAAAAACTGTTTTTT. Its translation: CASSPPSAYKGTNEKLFF.

This clone showed up many times. The rearrangement links TRBV18 to TRBJ1-4; 10 bases are shared with TRBD1. Germline lookup yields CDR1 KGHSH and CDR2 LQKENI. Losses at the gene ends were 8 bases for V and 8 bases for J; bases not matched to a gene: 20. CDR3 size: 18 residues. The CDR3 loop is CASGPSGDRGRSGEKLFF. CDR3 in DNA: TGTGCCAGCGGACCAAGCGGGGACAGGGGACGTTCCGGCGAAAAACTGTTTTTT.